A single sample gave rise to the 17 T cell receptor beta chains below, sequenced in a study of T cell responses to AZD1222 COVID-19 vaccine. Assay: immunoSEQ multiplex PCR; the TCRdb copy retains only in-frame clones and omits some. The top ten clones hold around 2.1% of a sample with 120,000 to 150,000 clones, around 88% of them seen once. This material consisted of peripheral blood, taken on day 0 of AZD1222 vaccination. These receptors came from an adult in good health.

Here the CDR3 reads CASSQEGGVSYNEQFF. CDR3 DNA sequence: TGCGCCAGCAGCCAAGAGGGGGGAGTCTCCTACAATGAGCAGTTCTTC. The chain joins TRBV4-3 to TRBJ2-1; tentative D call: TRBD2 (6 bases). Per germline, CDR1 LGHNA and CDR2 YSLEER. The CDR3 loop spans 16 amino acids. Deletions cut 0 bases from V and 0 bases from J, with 9 bases between.

J is TRBJ2-2 and V is TRBV6-5, with D perhaps matching TRBD2 (5 bases). Germline-derived CDR1 and CDR2 are MNHEY and SVGAGI. This CDR3 has 13 residues. Trimming pared 5 bases from V and 2 bases from J, leaving 6 bases between. The CDR3 DNA reads TGTGCCAGCAGTAGGACTAACACCGGGGAGCTGTTTTTT. Its protein product is CASSRTNTGELFF.

The chain is built from TRBV5-4 and TRBJ2-7; 9 bases fit TRBD2. V dropped 2 bases and J dropped 2; count of bases not matched to a gene: 2. CDR3 length: 14 residues. From germline, CDR1 is SGHNT and CDR2 YYREEE (reference sequence). CDR3 amino acids: CASSFERGAYEQYF. CDR3 coding DNA: TGTGCCAGCAGCTTCGAGCGGGGGGCCTACGAGCAGTACTTC.

The J gene is TRBJ1-5, the V gene TRBV7-9; possibly TRBD1 for D (6 bases). V dropped 3 bases and J dropped 1 base, with 7 bases sitting between them. The CDR3 is made up of 14 amino acids. The germline gives CDR1 SEHNR, CDR2 FQNEAQ (reference sequence). Here the CDR3 reads CASSFGTSNQPQHF. The DNA for the CDR3 is TGTGCCAGCAGCTTCGGGACAAGCAATCAGCCCCAGCATTTT.

V gene TRBV7-6 combines with J gene TRBJ1-3; D is unclear. The CDR3 covers 15 residues. V was shortened by 5 bases and J by 0 bases, with 11 bases between the two germline ends. Germline V gene lookup returns CDR1 SGHVS and CDR2 FNYEAQ. The CDR3 protein is CASSPGSASGNTIYF. The CDR3 DNA reads TGTGCCAGCAGCCCAGGCTCGGCCTCTGGAAACACCATATATTTT.

The chain combines TRBV2 with TRBJ2-7; D uncertain. Germline V lookup: CDR1 SNHLY, CDR2 FYNNEI. The CDR3 consists of 14 residues. V lost 4 bases and J lost 6, with 16 bases in between. The CDR3 DNA sequence: TGTGCCAGCAGTGTTAGGACCTGGAACGGCGAGCAGTACTTC. Encoded protein: CASSVRTWNGEQYF.

This clone was counted a few times. This chain's CDR3 is CASSPGQGAVLYGYTF. The CDR3 region has the DNA TGTGCCAGCAGTCCGGGACAGGGGGCCGTACTCTATGGCTACACCTTC. This rearrangement joins TRBV27 to TRBJ1-2; TRBD1 matches 12 bases. V lost 5 bases and J lost 4; bases outside the gene matches: 8. The CDR3 is 16 amino acids. Germline lookup yields CDR1 MNHEY and CDR2 SMNVEV (reference sequence).

This clone was observed a handful of times. The chain carries TRBV7-3 and TRBJ2-1; TRBD2 matches 7 bases. Losses at the gene ends were 2 bases for V and 4 bases for J; bases not matched to a gene: 5. The CDR3 covers 15 residues. CDR1 is SGHTA and CDR2 is FQGTGA in the germline V gene. DNA for the CDR3: TGTGCCAGCAGCTTATGGGAGGGAGGGTACAATGAGCAGTTCTTC. Its protein is CASSLWEGGYNEQFF.

The chain is built from TRBV29-1 and TRBJ1-2; 7 bases agree with TRBD1. J gave up 6 bases and V 8 bases, and 6 bases lay outside the gene matches. The CDR3 extends over 11 amino acids. Germline V lookup: CDR1 SQVTM, CDR2 ANQGSEA. This CDR3 is CSLWTGDGYTF. CDR3 nucleotides: TGCAGCCTTTGGACAGGCGATGGCTACACCTTC.

The V gene is TRBV6-2 or TRBV6-3, the J gene TRBJ2-1, with D possibly called TRBD1 or TRBD2 (5 bases each). The germline V gene has CDR1 MNHEY and CDR2 SVGEGT. The V end lost 2 bases, the J end lost 8 bases, and 16 bases lay between the germline ends. The CDR3 consists of 15 residues. The DNA of the CDR3 is TGTGCCAGCAGTTACGAACGGGGCCGAGCGGATGAGCAGTTCTTC. Its translation: CASSYERGRADEQFF.

The rearrangement uses TRBV9 and TRBJ2-7, with TRBD2 matching 9 bases. Germline V gives CDR1 SGDLS, CDR2 YYNGEE. CDR3 size: 16 residues. J lost 0 bases, V lost 3 bases, and 7 bases had no gene match. The CDR3 spells CASSARLAASSYEQYF. CDR3 DNA sequence: TGTGCCAGCAGCGCTCGACTAGCGGCAAGCTCCTACGAGCAGTACTTC.

This sequence joins TRBV21-1 and TRBJ2-1; the table names TRBD2, a call not compared with the DNA. TRBV21-1 is annotated as a pseudogene. This CDR3 comprises 15 residues. CDR3 sequence: CASSKGATRNNEQFF. In DNA, the CDR3 is TGTGCCAGCAGCAAAGGAGCTACGAGGAACAATGAGCAGTTCTTC.

V usage is TRBV5-8 and J usage is TRBJ1-1, with D unclear. The germline V gene has CDR1 SGHTS and CDR2 YDEGEE. The CDR3 contains 12 residues. Deletions cut 4 bases from V and 4 bases from J, with 8 bases between. CDR3 DNA: TGTGCCAGCAGCCGTGTGAGCACTGAAGCTTTCTTT. It translates to CASSRVSTEAFF.

The chain employs TRBV7-2 and TRBJ1-2, with D perhaps TRBD1 (5 bases). Germline V gene lookup returns CDR1 SGHTA and CDR2 FQGNSA. The CDR3 spans 15 residues. Trimming took 4 bases from V and 8 from J, leaving 20 bases between them. The CDR3 region is CASSSDSPLIRGYTF. CDR3 in DNA: TGTGCCAGCAGCTCTGACAGCCCCTTAATTAGGGGCTACACCTTC.

V gene TRBV6-5 combines with J gene TRBJ1-5, with D possibly being TRBD1 (6 bases). This CDR3 spans 14 amino acids. V was cut by 8 bases and J by 6 bases, with 17 bases left in between. Germline CDR1 is MNHEY and CDR2 is SVGAGI. The CDR3 bases are TGTGCCAGCCGGTTCTTACGGACAGTTCAGCCCCAGCATTTT. Amino acid sequence: CASRFLRTVQPQHF.

This rearrangement joins TRBV6-5 to TRBJ2-3; 10 positions agree with TRBD2. The germline V gene has CDR1 MNHEY and CDR2 SVGAGI. V was clipped by 5 bases and J by 4 bases; unmatched bases: 6. The CDR3 extends over 15 amino acids. As DNA, the CDR3 is TGTGCCAGCAGTCCTCTAGCGGGAGAACCAGATACGCAGTATTTT. The encoded protein is CASSPLAGEPDTQYF.

The genes are TRBV21-1 and TRBJ1-3; TRBD1, the D gene given by the table, was not confirmed from the DNA. TRBV21-1 is a listed pseudogene. CDR3 length: 13 amino acids. CDR3 region: CASSKEGESTIYF. CDR3 DNA: TGTGCCAGCAGCAAAGAAGGGGAATCCACCATATATTTT.